This is a list of T cell receptor beta chains from one sample in a study of blood T cell repertoires in COVID-19. Sequencing used immunoSEQ multiplex PCR; TCRdb keeps in-frame clones, though not all of them. This table has 370,000 or so clones, approximately 87% appearing once. The sample consisted of PBMCs or T cells enriched from blood (not recorded which). These TCRs come from a man younger than 45 who had recovered from COVID-19. Both conserved end residues are part of each CDR3. The D gene is left open where the match is weak. Some rows have no size entry. The others give once, few or many, or a class for an expanded clone.

>.|.|15|TRBV9|TRBJ1-4
TGTGCCAGCAGCGTAGGGGCAGCAACTAATGAAAAACTGTTTTTT
CASSVGAATNEKLFF
>.|.|17|TRBV30|TRBJ1-6
TGTGCCTGGAGGCCAATCAAACAGGGAATCGGTAATTCACCCCTCCACTTT
CAWRPIKQGIGNSPLHF
>.|once|16|TRBV6-5|TRBJ1-1
TGTGCCAGCAGTTTCCCCCCGGCGGAGAAAAACACTGAAGCTTTCTTT
CASSFPPAEKNTEAFF
>.|.|10|TRBV20-1|TRBJ2-1
TGCAGTGCGTTACAGATTGAGCAGTTCTTC
CSALQIEQFF
>.|.|14|TRBV6-5|TRBJ2-1
TGTGCCAGCAGCCCAGAGGGCTCCTACAATGAGCAGTTCTTC
CASSPEGSYNEQFF
>TRBD1|.|19|TRBV4-3|TRBJ1-4
TGCGCCAGCAGCCAAGACGGGGAATTCGGCGGGACAGGGGGTGAAAAACTGTTTTTT
CASSQDGEFGGTGGEKLFF
>.|.|14|TRBV25-1|TRBJ1-5
TGTGCCAGCAGTGTCGGGGGGCGCAATCAGCCCCAGCATTTT
CASSVGGRNQPQHF
>.|.|13|TRBV6-6|TRBJ1-1
TGTGCCAGCAGTTACACACAGGGCACTGAAGCTTTCTTT
CASSYTQGTEAFF
>TRBD1|.|14|TRBV19|TRBJ1-1
TGTGCCAGTAGGCGGACAGGAGTGAACACTGAAGCTTTCTTT
CASRRTGVNTEAFF
>.|.|18|TRBV5-1|TRBJ2-2
TGCGCCAGCAGCTTGACTCCCCGACAGGGAGGAGGCACCGGGGAGCTGTTTTTT
CASSLTPRQGGGTGELFF
>.|.|14|TRBV6-5|TRBJ1-5
TGTGCCAGCAGTTTCCCCGTGAGCAATCAGCCCCAGCATTTT
CASSFPVSNQPQHF
>.|once|16|TRBV19|TRBJ1-4
TGTGCCAGTAGCCGAACAAAGGGGGTAACTAATGAAAAACTGTTTTTT
CASSRTKGVTNEKLFF
>TRBD1|.|14|TRBV2|TRBJ1-5
TGTGCCAGCAGTACCGGGACAGGGAATCAGCCCCAGCATTTT
CASSTGTGNQPQHF
>.|.|15|TRBV5-4|TRBJ2-7
TGTGCCAGCAGCTCGGGGGGCCAGGCCCCCTACGAGCAGTACTTC
CASSSGGQAPYEQYF
>.|.|13|TRBV5-5|TRBJ1-5
TGTGCCAGCAGCTTCTCTAGCAATCAGCCCCAGCATTTT
CASSFSSNQPQHF
>.|.|12|TRBV29-1|TRBJ1-1
TGCAGCGTTGTACGGGGGTACACTGAAGCTTTCTTT
CSVVRGYTEAFF
>.|.|12|TRBV11-3|TRBJ2-7
TGTGCCAGCAGCGCGACGGGGAACGAGCAGTACTTC
CASSATGNEQYF
>.|.|12|TRBV30|TRBJ1-2
TGTGCCTGGACCCGAATTAGGGGTGGCTACACCTTC
CAWTRIRGGYTF
>.|.|18|TRBV18|TRBJ1-5
TGTGCCAGCTCACCTCCTTCGGGAGGCCCGAAAAGCAATCAGCCCCAGCATTTT
CASSPPSGGPKSNQPQHF
>.|.|14|TRBV5-4|TRBJ1-2
TGTGCCAGCAGCTTGGTCGGCAGACTTTATGGCTACACCTTC
CASSLVGRLYGYTF
>.|few|14|TRBV19|TRBJ1-5
TGTGCCAGTAGGGCCGGGGGTCAGAATCAGCCCCAGCATTTT
CASRAGGQNQPQHF
>.|.|13|TRBV19|TRBJ2-2
TGTGCCAGTAGCCCCCTCGGTACCGGGGAGCTGTTTTTT
CASSPLGTGELFF
>TRBD1|.|16|TRBV10-3|TRBJ2-2
TGTGCCATCAGTCCCGCTGGACAGGGGGCTACCGGGGAGCTGTTTTTT
CAISPAGQGATGELFF
>.|.|17|TRBV21-1|TRBJ2-2
TGTGCCAGCACCTCCCGAGGTTGGGTTCCCAACTCCGGGGAGCTGTTTTTT
CASTSRGWVPNSGELFF
>.|.|14|TRBV11-2|TRBJ2-2
TGTGCCAGCAGCTTGGAGGGCTTACCCGGGGAGCTGTTTTTT
CASSLEGLPGELFF
>TRBD1|.|17|TRBV9|TRBJ1-6
TGTGCCAGCAGCGTAGCTACAGGGGCAGCTCTGAATTCACCCCTCCACTTT
CASSVATGAALNSPLHF
>.|.|12|TRBV7-2|TRBJ1-1
TGTGCCAGCAGCTCAGGTGGCACTGAAGCTTTCTTT
CASSSGGTEAFF
>.|.|14|TRBV7-8|TRBJ1-4
TGTGCCAGCAGCCTCGGGACTCAGGGTGAAAAACTGTTTTTT
CASSLGTQGEKLFF